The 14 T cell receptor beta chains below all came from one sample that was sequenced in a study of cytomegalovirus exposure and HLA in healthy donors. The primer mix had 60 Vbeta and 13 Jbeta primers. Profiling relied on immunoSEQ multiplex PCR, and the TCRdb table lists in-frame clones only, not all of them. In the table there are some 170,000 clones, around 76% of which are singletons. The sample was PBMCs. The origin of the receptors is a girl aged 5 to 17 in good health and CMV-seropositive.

The CDR3, as DNA: TGTGCCAGCAATCCCGGTGGAGGGGTTGGTCAGCCCCAGCATTTT. Its translation: CASNPGGGVGQPQHF. The rearrangement uses TRBV27 and TRBJ1-5, with D possibly TRBD1 on 5 matching bases. Trimming removed 7 bases from V and 6 bases from J, with 19 bases in between. CDR1 is MNHEY, CDR2 SMNVEV, per germline (reference sequence). This CDR3 has 15 residues.

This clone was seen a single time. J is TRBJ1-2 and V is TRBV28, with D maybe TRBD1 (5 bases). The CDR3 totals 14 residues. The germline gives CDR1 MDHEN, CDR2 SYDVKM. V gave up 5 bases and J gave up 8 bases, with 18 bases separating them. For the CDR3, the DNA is TGTGCCAGCAGTGGGGGGTCCTACGAGGTGGGCTACACCTTC. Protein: CASSGGSYEVGYTF.

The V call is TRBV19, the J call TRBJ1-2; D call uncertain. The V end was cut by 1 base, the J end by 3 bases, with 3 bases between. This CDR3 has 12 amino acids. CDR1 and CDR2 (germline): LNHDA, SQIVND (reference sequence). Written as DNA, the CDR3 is TGTGCCAGTAGTATAGGAGACTATGGCTACACCTTC. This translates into CASSIGDYGYTF. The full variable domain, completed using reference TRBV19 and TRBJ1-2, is DGGITQSPKYLFRKEGQNVTLSCEQNLNHDAMYWYRQDPGQGLRLIYYSQIVNDFQKGDIAEGYSVSREKKESFPLTVTSAQKNPTAFYLCASSIGDYGYTFGSGTRLTVV.

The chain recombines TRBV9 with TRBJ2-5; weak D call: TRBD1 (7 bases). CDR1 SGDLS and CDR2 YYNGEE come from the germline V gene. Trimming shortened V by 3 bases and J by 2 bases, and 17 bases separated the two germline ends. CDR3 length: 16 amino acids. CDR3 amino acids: CASSARGATGQETQYF. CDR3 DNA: TGTGCCAGCAGCGCTAGGGGGGCGACAGGGCAAGAGACCCAGTACTTC.

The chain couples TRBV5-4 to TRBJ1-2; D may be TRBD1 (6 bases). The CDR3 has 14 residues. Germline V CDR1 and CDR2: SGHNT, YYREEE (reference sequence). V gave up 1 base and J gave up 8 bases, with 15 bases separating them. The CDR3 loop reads CASSLRGGLGGYTF. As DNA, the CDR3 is TGTGCCAGCAGCTTGAGGGGGGGGTTGGGGGGCTACACCTTC.

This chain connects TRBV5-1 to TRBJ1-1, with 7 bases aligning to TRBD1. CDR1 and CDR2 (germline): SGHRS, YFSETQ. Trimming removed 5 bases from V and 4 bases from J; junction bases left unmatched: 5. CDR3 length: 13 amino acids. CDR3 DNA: TGCGCCAGCAGGGTAGGGGGCGTCACTGAAGCTTTCTTT. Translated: CASRVGGVTEAFF.

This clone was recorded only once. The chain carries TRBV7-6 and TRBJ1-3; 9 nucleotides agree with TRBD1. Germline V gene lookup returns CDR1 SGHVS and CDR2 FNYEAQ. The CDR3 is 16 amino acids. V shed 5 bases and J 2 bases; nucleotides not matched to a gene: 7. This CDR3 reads CASSRGQGITGNTIYF. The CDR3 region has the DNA TGTGCCAGCAGCAGGGGACAGGGTATTACTGGAAACACCATATATTTT.

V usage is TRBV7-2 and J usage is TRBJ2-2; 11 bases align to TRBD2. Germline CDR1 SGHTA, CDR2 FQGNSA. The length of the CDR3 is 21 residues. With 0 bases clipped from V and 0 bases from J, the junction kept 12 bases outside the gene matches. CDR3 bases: TGTGCCAGCAGCTTAGCCGGCGGTCTAGCGGGAGGTGGGGCGAACACCGGGGAGCTGTTTTTT. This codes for CASSLAGGLAGGGANTGELFF.

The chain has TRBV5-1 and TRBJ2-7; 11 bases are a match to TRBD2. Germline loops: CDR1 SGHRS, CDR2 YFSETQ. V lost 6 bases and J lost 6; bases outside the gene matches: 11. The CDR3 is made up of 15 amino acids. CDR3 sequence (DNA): TGCGCCAGCACCCTCATAGCGGGAGGGCCCAGCGAGCAGTACTTC. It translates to CASTLIAGGPSEQYF.

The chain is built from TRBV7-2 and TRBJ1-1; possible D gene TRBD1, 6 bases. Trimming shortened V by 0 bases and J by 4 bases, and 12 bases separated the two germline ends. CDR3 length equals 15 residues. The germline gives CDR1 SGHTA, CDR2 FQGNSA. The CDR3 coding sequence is TGTGCCAGCAGCTTAGCCTACAGGGAAGGCACTGAAGCTTTCTTT. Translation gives CASSLAYREGTEAFF.

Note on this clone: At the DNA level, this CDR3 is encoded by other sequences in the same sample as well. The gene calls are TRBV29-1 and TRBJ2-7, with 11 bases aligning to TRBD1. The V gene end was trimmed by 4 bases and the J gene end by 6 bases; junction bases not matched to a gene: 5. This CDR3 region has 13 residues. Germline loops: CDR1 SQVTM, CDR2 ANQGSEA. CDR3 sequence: CSVGGQGVVEQYF. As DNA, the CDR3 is TGCAGCGTTGGGGGACAGGGGGTGGTCGAGCAGTACTTC.

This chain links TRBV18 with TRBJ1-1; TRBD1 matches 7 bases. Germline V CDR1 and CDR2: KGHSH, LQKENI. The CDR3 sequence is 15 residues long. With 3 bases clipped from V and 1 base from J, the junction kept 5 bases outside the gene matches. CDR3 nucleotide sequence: TGTGCCAGCTCACCGACCACAGGGGCGAACACTGAAGCTTTCTTT. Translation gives CASSPTTGANTEAFF.

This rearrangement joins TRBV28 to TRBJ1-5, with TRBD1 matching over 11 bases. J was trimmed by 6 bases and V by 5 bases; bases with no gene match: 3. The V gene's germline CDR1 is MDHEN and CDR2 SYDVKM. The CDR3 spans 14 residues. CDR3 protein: CASSEGQGVQPQHF. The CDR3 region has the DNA TGTGCCAGCAGTGAGGGACAGGGGGTTCAGCCCCAGCATTTT.

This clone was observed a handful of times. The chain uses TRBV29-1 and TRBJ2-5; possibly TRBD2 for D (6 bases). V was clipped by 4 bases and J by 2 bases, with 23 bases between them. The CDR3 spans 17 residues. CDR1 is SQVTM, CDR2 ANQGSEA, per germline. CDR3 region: CSVAGARGSSYQETQYF. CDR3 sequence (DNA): TGCAGCGTTGCCGGCGCTCGGGGGTCCTCCTATCAAGAGACCCAGTACTTC.